The TCR beta chain described here comes from a study of T cells in Graves' hyperthyroidism and ophthalmopathy. The CDR3 totals 13 residues. J gave up 8 bases and V 2 bases, and 3 bases lay outside the gene matches. A remark on this clonotype: No conserved phenylalanine or tryptophan ends this CDR3, so it is likely a read error.

The source material, RNA transcripts, was used to amplify TCR beta CDR3 regions. When the TCR CDR3 underwent first-round RT-PCR, the HTBI primer set was used. TCRdb redid the calling of the multiplex PCR reads with MiXCR, one entry per CDR3 protein. The repertoire holds 300,000 to 400,000 distinct CDR3 sequences, 18% seen once, with 45% to 55% in the top ten. The TCR comes from a woman aged 50 to 65 with Graves' hyperthyroidism. J is TRBJ1-2 and V is TRBV12-3 or TRBV12-4; TRBD1 matches 9 bases. The sample was blood. In DNA, the CDR3 is TGTGCCAGCAGTTTACCGGGACAGGGCGGCTACACCCTC. Amino acids: CASSLPGQGGYTL.